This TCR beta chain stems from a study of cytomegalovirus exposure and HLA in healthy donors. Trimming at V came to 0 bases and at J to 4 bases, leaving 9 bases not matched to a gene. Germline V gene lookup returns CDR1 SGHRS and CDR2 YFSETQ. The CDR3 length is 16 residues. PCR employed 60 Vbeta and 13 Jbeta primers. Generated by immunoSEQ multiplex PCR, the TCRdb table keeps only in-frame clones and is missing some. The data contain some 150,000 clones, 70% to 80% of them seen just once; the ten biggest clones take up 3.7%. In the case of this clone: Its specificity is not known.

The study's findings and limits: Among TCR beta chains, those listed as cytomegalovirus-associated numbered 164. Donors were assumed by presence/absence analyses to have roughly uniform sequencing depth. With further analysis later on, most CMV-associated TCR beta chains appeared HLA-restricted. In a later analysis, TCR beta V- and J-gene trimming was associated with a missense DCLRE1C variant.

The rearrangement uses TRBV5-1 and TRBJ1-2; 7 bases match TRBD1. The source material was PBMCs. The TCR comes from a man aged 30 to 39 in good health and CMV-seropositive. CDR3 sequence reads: CASSLGDTGVFYGYTF. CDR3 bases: TGCGCCAGCAGCTTGGGAGACACAGGGGTTTTCTATGGCTACACCTTC.